The 4 T cell receptor beta chains presented below share a single source sample, sequenced in a study of T cell responses to AZD1222 COVID-19 vaccine. Data came from immunoSEQ multiplex PCR; TCRdb stores just in-frame clones and leaves some out. In the table there are more than 110,000 clones, 70% to 90% of which are singletons. The material sequenced was peripheral blood, taken on day 0 of AZD1222 vaccination. These receptors were obtained from an adult in good health.

The chain carries TRBV30 and TRBJ2-5, with 7 bases lining up with TRBD1. The ends lost 3 bases at V and 4 bases at J; junction bases unmatched: 11. This CDR3 has 15 residues. Germline assignment: CDR1 GTSNPN and CDR2 SVGIG (reference sequence). The CDR3 DNA sequence: TGTGCCTGGAGCGCAGACAGGGTAATACGAGAGACCCAGTACTTC. Amino acid sequence: CAWSADRVIRETQYF.

This clone was seen only once. This chain joins TRBV27 and TRBJ2-7, with D maybe TRBD2 (5 bases). The CDR3 is 13 amino acids. V gave up 3 bases and J gave up 5 bases, with 11 bases separating them. Germline values: CDR1 MNHEY, CDR2 SMNVEV (reference sequence). CDR3 protein: CASSLDWSNEQYF. CDR3 DNA: TGTGCCAGCAGTTTGGACTGGTCCAACGAGCAGTACTTC.

This clone was recorded a few times. V is TRBV7-9 and J is TRBJ1-1; possible D gene TRBD1, 5 bases. Germline lookup yields CDR1 SEHNR and CDR2 FQNEAQ (reference sequence). This CDR3 comprises 12 residues. V was pared by 3 bases and J by 6 bases, with 8 bases between. The CDR3 DNA is TGTGCCAGCAGCTTGAGGGGTTCTGAAGCTTTCTTT. As protein: CASSLRGSEAFF. Looking up the rest from reference TRBV7-9 and TRBJ1-1 gives the full variable domain: DTGVSQNPRHKITKRGQNVTFRCDPISEHNRLYWYRQTLGQGPEFLTYFQNEAQLEKSRLLSDRFSAERPKGSFSTLEIQRTEQGDSAMYLCASSLRGSEAFFGQGTRLTVV.

The chain joins TRBV12-5 to TRBJ1-1, with D unresolved. Germline values: CDR1 LGHNT, CDR2 FRNRAP. This CDR3 spans 13 amino acids. V was trimmed by 4 bases and J by 11 bases, leaving 17 bases between them. The CDR3 DNA is TGTGCTAGTGGTTCTAGACTTCTCAAAAAGGCTTTCTTT. Encoded protein: CASGSRLLKKAFF. Full variable domain (outside the CDR3, taken from reference TRBV12-5 and TRBJ1-1): DARVTQTPRHKVTEMGQEVTMRCQPILGHNTVFWYRQTMMQGLELLAYFRNRAPLDDSGMPKDRFSAEMPDATLATLKIQPSEPRDSAVYFCASGSRLLKKAFFGQGTRLTVV.